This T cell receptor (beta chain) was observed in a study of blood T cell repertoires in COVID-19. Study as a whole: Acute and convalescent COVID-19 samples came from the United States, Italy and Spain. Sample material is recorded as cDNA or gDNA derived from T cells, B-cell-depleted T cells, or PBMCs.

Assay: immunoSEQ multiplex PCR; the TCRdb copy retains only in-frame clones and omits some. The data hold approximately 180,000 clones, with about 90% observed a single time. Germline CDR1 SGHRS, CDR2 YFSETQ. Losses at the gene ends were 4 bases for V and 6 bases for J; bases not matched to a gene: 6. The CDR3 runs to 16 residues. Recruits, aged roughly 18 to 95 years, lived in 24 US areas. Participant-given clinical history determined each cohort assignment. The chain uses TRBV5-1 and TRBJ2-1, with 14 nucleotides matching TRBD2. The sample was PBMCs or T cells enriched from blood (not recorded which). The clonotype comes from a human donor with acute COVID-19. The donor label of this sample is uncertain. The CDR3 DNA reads TGCGCCAGCAGCGGAGGACTAGCGGGGGGCGGCAATGAGCAGTTCTTC. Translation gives CASSGGLAGGGNEQFF.